The entry that follows covers one TCR beta chain sequence. TCRdb's table, derived via immunoSEQ multiplex PCR, lists solely in-frame clones and lacks some. The table includes approximately 61,000 clones, roughly 90% detected once. The V gene's germline CDR1 is SGDLS and CDR2 YYNGEE. The CDR3 is 14 amino acids. V was trimmed by 0 bases and J by 0 bases, leaving 5 bases between them. The sample is drawn from a study of T cell changes during pregnancy in multiple sclerosis. The chain recombines TRBV9 with TRBJ2-3; no reliable D call. The sample was peripheral blood, taken in the first trimester of pregnancy. This TCR came from a female donor in good health, enrolled as a control in a pregnancy study. CDR3 residues: CASSVAGSTDTQYF. Written as DNA, the CDR3 is TGTGCCAGCAGCGTAGCCGGTAGCACAGATACGCAGTATTTT.